This T cell receptor (beta chain) was captured in a study of T cells after yellow fever vaccination. Study-wide findings and caveats: After the booster, approximately 96% of CD4 and 75% to 90% of CD8 primary-response clones were re-detected. Though it reached lower strength, the secondary response hit its peak faster, day 5 versus 15.

This CDR3 has 15 residues. Germline values: CDR1 LGHNA, CDR2 YSLEER. V shed 1 base and J shed 5 bases, with 14 bases lying between them. Comment on this clonotype: Its antigen is currently unknown.

MiXCR, applied by TCRdb to the 5' RACE reads, yields one record per CDR3 protein. The sample consists of 170,000 or so distinct CDR3 sequences, approximately 6% of them appearing once. This TCR came from a young man who received the YFV17D yellow fever vaccine. The sample consisted of CD4+ T cells sorted from PBMCs, taken on the day of the first yellow fever vaccination. V gene TRBV4-3 combines with J gene TRBJ1-2; the D gene is possibly TRBD1 (5 bases). This CDR3 reads CASSQGWQGGYGYTF. For the CDR3, the DNA is TGCGCCAGCAGCCAAGGATGGCAGGGAGGGTATGGCTACACCTTC.